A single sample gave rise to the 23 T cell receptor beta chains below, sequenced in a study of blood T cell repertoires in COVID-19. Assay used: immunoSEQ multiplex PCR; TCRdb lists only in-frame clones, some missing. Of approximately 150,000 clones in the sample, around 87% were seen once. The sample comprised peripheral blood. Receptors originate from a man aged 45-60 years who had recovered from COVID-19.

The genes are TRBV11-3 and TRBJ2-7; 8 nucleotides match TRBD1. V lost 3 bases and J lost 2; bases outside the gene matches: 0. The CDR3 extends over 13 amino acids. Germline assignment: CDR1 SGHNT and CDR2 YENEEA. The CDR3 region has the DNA TGTGCCAGCAGCTTCAGGGGGCCCTACGAGCAGTACTTC. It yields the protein CASSFRGPYEQYF.

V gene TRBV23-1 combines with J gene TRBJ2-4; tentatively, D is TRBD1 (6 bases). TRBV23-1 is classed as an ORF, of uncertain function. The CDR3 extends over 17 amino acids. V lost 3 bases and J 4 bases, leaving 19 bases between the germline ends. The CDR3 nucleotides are TGCGCCAGCAGTCAGTCGAGACAGGTACAACAGAAAAACATTCAGTACTTC. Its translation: CASSQSRQVQQKNIQYF.

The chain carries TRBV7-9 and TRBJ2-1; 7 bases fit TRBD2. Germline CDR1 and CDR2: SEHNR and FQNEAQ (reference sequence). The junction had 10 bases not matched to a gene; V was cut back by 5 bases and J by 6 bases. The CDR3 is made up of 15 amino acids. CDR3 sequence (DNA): TGTGCCAGCAGCCCCTCGGGCGGGAGAGTCAATGAGCAGTTCTTC. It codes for CASSPSGGRVNEQFF. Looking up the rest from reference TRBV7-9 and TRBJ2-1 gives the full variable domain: DTGVSQNPRHKITKRGQNVTFRCDPISEHNRLYWYRQTLGQGPEFLTYFQNEAQLEKSRLLSDRFSAERPKGSFSTLEIQRTEQGDSAMYLCASSPSGGRVNEQFFGPGTRLTVL.

The CDR3 DNA follows: TGTGCCAGCAGCCCCCTGTTGCCCGACAGGACTGAAGCTTTCTTT. Protein sequence: CASSPLLPDRTEAFF. The chain is built from TRBV21-1 and TRBJ1-1; TRBD1, the D gene given by the table, was not confirmed from the DNA. TRBV21-1 is a pseudogene locus. The CDR3 extends over 15 amino acids.

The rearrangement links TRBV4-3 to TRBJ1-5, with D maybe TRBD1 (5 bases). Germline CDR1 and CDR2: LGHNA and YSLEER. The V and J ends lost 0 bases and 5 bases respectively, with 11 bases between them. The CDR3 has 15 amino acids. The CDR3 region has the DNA TGCGCCAGCAGCCAAGATCGGCAGGGCCATCAGCCCCAGCATTTT. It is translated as CASSQDRQGHQPQHF.

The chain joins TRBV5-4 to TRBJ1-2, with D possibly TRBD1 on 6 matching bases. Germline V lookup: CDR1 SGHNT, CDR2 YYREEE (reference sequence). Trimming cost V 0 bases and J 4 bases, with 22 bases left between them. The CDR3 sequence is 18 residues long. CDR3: CASSLGGQQPQYLYGYTF. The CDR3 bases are TGTGCCAGCAGCTTGGGGGGACAACAACCCCAATATCTCTATGGCTACACCTTC. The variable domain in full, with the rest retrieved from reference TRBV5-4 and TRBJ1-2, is ETGVTQSPTHLIKTRGQQVTLRCSSQSGHNTVSWYQQALGQGPQFIFQYYREEENGRGNFPPRFSGLQFPNYSSELNVNALELDDSALYLCASSLGGQQPQYLYGYTFGSGTRLTVV.

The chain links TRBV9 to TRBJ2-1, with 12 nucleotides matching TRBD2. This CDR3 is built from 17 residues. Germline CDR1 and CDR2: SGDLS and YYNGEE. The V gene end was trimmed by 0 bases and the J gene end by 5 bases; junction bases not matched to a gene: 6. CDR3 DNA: TGTGCCAGCAGCGTAGAATTATGGACTAGCGGGGACAATGAGCAGTTCTTC. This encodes CASSVELWTSGDNEQFF.

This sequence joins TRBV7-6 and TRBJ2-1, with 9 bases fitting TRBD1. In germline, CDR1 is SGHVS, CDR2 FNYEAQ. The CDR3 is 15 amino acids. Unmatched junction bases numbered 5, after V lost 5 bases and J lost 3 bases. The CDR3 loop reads CASSPDRGYYNEQFF. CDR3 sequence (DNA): TGTGCCAGCAGCCCGGACAGGGGATACTACAATGAGCAGTTCTTC.

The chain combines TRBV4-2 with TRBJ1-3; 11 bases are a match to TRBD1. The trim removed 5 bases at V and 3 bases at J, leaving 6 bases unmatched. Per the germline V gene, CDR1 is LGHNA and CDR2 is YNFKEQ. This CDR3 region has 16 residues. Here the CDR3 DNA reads TGTGCCAGCAGCTTAGGGGACAGGGGGGGTGGAAACACCATATATTTT. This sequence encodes CASSLGDRGGGNTIYF.

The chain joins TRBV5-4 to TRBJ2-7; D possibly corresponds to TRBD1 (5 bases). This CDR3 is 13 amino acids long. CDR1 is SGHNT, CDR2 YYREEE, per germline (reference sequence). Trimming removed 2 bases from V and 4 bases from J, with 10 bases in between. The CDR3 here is CASSLNRNYEQYF. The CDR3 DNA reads TGTGCCAGCAGCTTAAACAGGAATTACGAGCAGTACTTC.

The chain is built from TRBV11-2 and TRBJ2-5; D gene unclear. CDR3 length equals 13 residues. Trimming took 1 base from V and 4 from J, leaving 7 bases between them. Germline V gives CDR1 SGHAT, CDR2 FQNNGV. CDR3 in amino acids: CASSLAVAETQYF. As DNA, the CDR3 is TGTGCCAGCAGCTTAGCCGTAGCAGAGACCCAGTACTTC.

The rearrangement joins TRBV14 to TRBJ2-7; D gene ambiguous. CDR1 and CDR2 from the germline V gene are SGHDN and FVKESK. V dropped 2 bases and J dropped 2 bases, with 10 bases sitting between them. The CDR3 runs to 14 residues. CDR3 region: CASSQSGNTYEQYF. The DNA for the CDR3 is TGTGCCAGCAGCCAAAGTGGTAACACCTACGAGCAGTACTTC.

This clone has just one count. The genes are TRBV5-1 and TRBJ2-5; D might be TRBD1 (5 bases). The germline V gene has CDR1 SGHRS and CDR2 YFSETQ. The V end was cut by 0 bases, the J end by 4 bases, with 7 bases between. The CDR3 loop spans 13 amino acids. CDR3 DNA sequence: TGCGCCAGCAGCTTGGTCCAGGGAGAGACCCAGTACTTC. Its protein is CASSLVQGETQYF.

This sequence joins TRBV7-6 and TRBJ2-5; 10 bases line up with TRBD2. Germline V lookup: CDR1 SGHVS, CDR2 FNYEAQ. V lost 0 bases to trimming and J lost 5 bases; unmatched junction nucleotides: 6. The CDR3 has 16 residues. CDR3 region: CASSLATSGVRETQYF. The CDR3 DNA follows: TGTGCCAGCAGCTTAGCTACTAGCGGGGTGAGGGAGACCCAGTACTTC.

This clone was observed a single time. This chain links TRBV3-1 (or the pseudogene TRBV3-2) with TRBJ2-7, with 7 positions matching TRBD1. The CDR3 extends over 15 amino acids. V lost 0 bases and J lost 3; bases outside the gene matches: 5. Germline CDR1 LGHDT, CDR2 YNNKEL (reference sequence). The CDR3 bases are TGTGCCAGCAGCCAAGAAGGCCAGGGGGTCTACGAGCAGTACTTC. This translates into CASSQEGQGVYEQYF.

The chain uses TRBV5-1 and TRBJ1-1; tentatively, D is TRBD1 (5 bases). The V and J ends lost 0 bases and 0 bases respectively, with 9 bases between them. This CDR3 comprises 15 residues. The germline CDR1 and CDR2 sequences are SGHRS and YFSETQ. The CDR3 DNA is TGCGCCAGCAGCTTGGGTGGACAAATGAACACTGAAGCTTTCTTT. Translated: CASSLGGQMNTEAFF.

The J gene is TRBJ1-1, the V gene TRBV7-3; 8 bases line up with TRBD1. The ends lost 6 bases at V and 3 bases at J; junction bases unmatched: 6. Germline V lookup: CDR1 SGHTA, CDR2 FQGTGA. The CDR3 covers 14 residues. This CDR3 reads CASRAGGKDTEAFF. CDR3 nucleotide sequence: TGTGCCAGCAGGGCAGGGGGCAAAGACACTGAAGCTTTCTTT.

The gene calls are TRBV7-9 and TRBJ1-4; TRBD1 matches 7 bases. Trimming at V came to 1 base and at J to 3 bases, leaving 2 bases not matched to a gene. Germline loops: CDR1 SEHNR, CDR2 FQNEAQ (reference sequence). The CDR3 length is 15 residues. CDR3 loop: CASSLEGQSNEKLFF. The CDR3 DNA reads TGTGCCAGCAGCTTAGAGGGACAGTCTAATGAAAAACTGTTTTTT.

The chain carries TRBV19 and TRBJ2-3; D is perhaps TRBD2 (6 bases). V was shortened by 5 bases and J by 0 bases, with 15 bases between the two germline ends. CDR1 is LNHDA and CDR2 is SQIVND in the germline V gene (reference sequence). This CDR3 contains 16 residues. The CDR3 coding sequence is TGTGCCAGTAGTCCTTTCCCCGGGGGAAGCACAGATACGCAGTATTTT. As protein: CASSPFPGGSTDTQYF.

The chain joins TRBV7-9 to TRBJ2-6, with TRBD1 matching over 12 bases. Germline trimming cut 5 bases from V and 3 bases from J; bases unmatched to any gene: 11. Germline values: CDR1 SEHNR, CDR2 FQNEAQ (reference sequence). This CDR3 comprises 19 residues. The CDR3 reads CASSPRDRGLRGGANVLTF. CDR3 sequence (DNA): TGTGCCAGCAGCCCCCGGGACAGGGGGCTAAGAGGTGGGGCCAACGTCCTGACTTTC.

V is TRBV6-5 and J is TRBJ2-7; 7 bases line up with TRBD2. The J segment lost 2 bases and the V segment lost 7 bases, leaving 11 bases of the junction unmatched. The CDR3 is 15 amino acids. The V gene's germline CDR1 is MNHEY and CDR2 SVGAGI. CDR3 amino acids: CASTPPGREAYEQYF. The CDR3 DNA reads TGTGCCAGCACCCCGCCGGGGAGGGAGGCCTACGAGCAGTACTTC.

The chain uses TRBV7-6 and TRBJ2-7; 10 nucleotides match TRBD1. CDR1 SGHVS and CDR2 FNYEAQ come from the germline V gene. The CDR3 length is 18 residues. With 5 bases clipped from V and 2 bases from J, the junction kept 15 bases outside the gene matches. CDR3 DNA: TGTGCCAGCAGCCTTGGGACAGGGGCTGCTTTGACCCCCTACGAGCAGTACTTC. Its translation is CASSLGTGAALTPYEQYF.

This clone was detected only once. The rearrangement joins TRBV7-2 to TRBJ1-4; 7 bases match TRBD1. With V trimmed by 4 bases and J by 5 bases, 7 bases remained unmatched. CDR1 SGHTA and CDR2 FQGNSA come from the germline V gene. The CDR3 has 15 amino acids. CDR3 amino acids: CASSSRGRGNEKLFF. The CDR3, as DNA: TGTGCCAGCAGCTCCCGGGGCAGGGGGAATGAAAAACTGTTTTTT. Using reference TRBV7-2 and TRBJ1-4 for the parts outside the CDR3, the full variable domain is GAGVSQSPSNKVTEKGKDVELRCDPISGHTALYWYRQSLGQGLEFLIYFQGNSAPDKSGLPSDRFSAERTGGSVSTLTIQRTQQEDSAVYLCASSSRGRGNEKLFFGSGTQLSVL.